Below are 32 T cell receptor beta chains sequenced from a single sample in a study of beta chain features in type 1 diabetes. Study observations and caveats: All four CD4+ subsets of Type 1 diabetes patients contained TCRB CDR3s that were moderately but significantly shorter.

Their antigens are not known. Reverse transcribing all isolated RNA meant expressed TCRB transcripts were sequenced. Assay used: immunoSEQ multiplex PCR; TCRdb lists only in-frame clones, some missing. The sample contains 300,000 or so clones, approximately 9.7% of which appear only once. Sequenced material: central memory CD4+ T cells from blood. These receptor sequences come from a young man with type 1 diabetes.

The chain employs TRBV11-2 and TRBJ2-7; D is ambiguous. V lost 4 bases and J lost 2, with 12 bases in between. Germline V gene sequence: CDR1 SGHAT, CDR2 FQNNGV. The CDR3 extends over 14 amino acids. The CDR3 bases are TGTGCCAGCAGCTCCGGGTCGGCGACCTACGAGCAGTACTTC. Translating it yields CASSSGSATYEQYF. Drawing the rest from reference TRBV11-2 and TRBJ2-7, the complete variable domain is EAGVAQSPRYKIIEKRQSVAFWCNPISGHATLYWYQQILGQGPKLLIQFQNNGVVDDSQLPKDRFSAERLKGVDSTLKIQPAKLEDSAVYLCASSSGSATYEQYFGPGTRLTVT.

The chain couples TRBV2 to TRBJ1-5; weak D call: TRBD1 (5 bases). Germline loops: CDR1 SNHLY, CDR2 FYNNEI. The CDR3 length is 15 residues. The V gene lost 6 bases and the J gene lost 3 bases, with 15 bases spanning the gap. DNA of the CDR3: TGTGCCAGCAGCAAAGATAGGGGAATCAATCAGCCCCAGCATTTT. Protein sequence: CASSKDRGINQPQHF.

The CDR3 nucleotides are TGTGCCAGCAGCTTATGGGCGGGTAGAAGCTCTGGAAACACCATATATTTT. Translation: CASSLWAGRSSGNTIYF. The genes are TRBV7-2 and TRBJ1-3; D ambiguous. Trimming left V 2 bases short and J 0 bases short, with 14 bases between. The CDR3 contains 17 residues. CDR1 is SGHTA, CDR2 FQGNSA, per germline.

This clone was counted only a few times. This chain links TRBV18 with TRBJ1-1; maybe TRBD1 (5 bases). Germline V gene sequence: CDR1 KGHSH, CDR2 LQKENI. V was trimmed by 5 bases and J by 5 bases, leaving 21 bases between them. The CDR3 is made up of 16 amino acids. The DNA for the CDR3 is TGTGCCAGCTCAATCGCCACGACAGTTTCGGGTACTGAAGCTTTCTTT. Its translation is CASSIATTVSGTEAFF.

This sequence joins TRBV25-1 and TRBJ2-2; the D is unclear. V lost 4 bases, J lost 4 bases, and 10 bases lay in between. There are 14 residues in the CDR3. CDR1 MGHDK and CDR2 SYGVNS come from the germline V gene. This CDR3 is CASSGRRSTGELFF. The CDR3 DNA follows: TGTGCCAGCAGTGGAAGGAGATCCACCGGGGAGCTGTTTTTT.

V gene TRBV9 combines with J gene TRBJ1-2; TRBD1 might be the D (6 bases). The germline CDR1 and CDR2 sequences are SGDLS and YYNGEE. The CDR3 sequence is 15 residues long. Trimming took 0 bases from V and 5 from J, leaving 14 bases between them. The CDR3 region has the DNA TGTGCCAGCAGCGTAGCGGCAGGACAGACTTATGGCTACACCTTC. This gives the protein CASSVAAGQTYGYTF.

The sample holds a few counts of this clone. The J gene is TRBJ1-2, the V gene TRBV9, with D possibly TRBD1 on 5 matching bases. Germline V gene sequence: CDR1 SGDLS, CDR2 YYNGEE. V was pared by 7 bases and J by 4 bases, with 20 bases between. The CDR3 is 15 residues long. The CDR3 protein is CASSRDLQWGYGYTF. The CDR3 DNA follows: TGTGCCAGCTCAAGGGACCTTCAGTGGGGCTATGGCTACACCTTC.

This CDR3 is CASSYDRLAKNIQYF. DNA for the CDR3: TGTGCCAGCAGCTACGACAGGCTAGCCAAAAACATTCAGTACTTC. This chain joins TRBV7-2 and TRBJ2-4; maybe TRBD1 (6 bases). Trimming took 4 bases from V and 0 from J, leaving 10 bases between them. Germline CDR1 reads SGHTA; CDR2 reads FQGNSA. The CDR3 is 15 amino acids.

CDR3 nucleotide sequence: TGTGCCAGCAGCATGGGGTCAAGAAATGAAAAACTGTTTTTT. Translation: CASSMGSRNEKLFF. V is TRBV5-4 and J is TRBJ1-4; D gene uncertain. V was pared by 4 bases and J by 5 bases, with 12 bases between. The CDR3 runs 14 residues. From germline, CDR1 is SGHNT and CDR2 YYREEE (reference sequence).

The rearrangement uses TRBV2 and TRBJ1-5; 7 nucleotides line up with TRBD1. The CDR3 has 14 residues. Per germline, CDR1 SNHLY and CDR2 FYNNEI. The V gene end was trimmed by 7 bases and the J gene end by 4 bases; junction bases not matched to a gene: 7. In DNA, the CDR3 is TGTGCCAGCATGAGGGACAGAGGGAATCAGCCCCAGCATTTT. Its protein is CASMRDRGNQPQHF.

Written as DNA, the CDR3 is TGTGCCAGCAGCTTAGAGGGACTTTCACCCCTCCACTTT. The encoded protein is CASSLEGLSPLHF. The genes are TRBV7-2 and TRBJ1-6; weak D call: TRBD1 (5 bases). The germline V gene encodes CDR1 SGHTA and CDR2 FQGNSA. The CDR3 extends over 13 amino acids. V was pared by 1 base and J by 9 bases, with 7 bases between.

Concerning this clone: The sample holds other DNA sequences that translate to the same CDR3. This sequence joins TRBV7-9 and TRBJ1-2; D is undetermined. The CDR3 covers 13 residues. CDR1 and CDR2 from the germline V gene are SEHNR and FQNEAQ (reference sequence). Trimming stripped 1 base from V and 5 bases from J, with 8 bases between. The CDR3 nucleotides read TGTGCCAGCAGCTTAGATGGGCCTTATGGCTACACCTTC. Translated, it gives CASSLDGPYGYTF. The variable domain in full, completed from reference TRBV7-9 and TRBJ1-2, reads DTGVSQNPRHKITKRGQNVTFRCDPISEHNRLYWYRQTLGQGPEFLTYFQNEAQLEKSRLLSDRFSAERPKGSFSTLEIQRTEQGDSAMYLCASSLDGPYGYTFGSGTRLTVV.

This clone was seen a few times. The chain links TRBV18 to TRBJ2-5, with 7 nucleotides matching TRBD1. The germline gives CDR1 KGHSH, CDR2 LQKENI. The CDR3 consists of 15 residues. V gave up 0 bases and J gave up 3 bases; unmatched junction bases: 4. The chain's CDR3 is CASSPPGTAKETQYF. The DNA of the CDR3 is TGTGCCAGCTCACCACCCGGGACAGCGAAAGAGACCCAGTACTTC.

V usage is TRBV11-2 and J usage is TRBJ2-3; D gene unclear. The length of the CDR3 is 13 residues. CDR1 and CDR2 from the germline V gene are SGHAT and FQNNGV. The germline V and J ends were trimmed by 5 bases and 2 bases, with 8 bases remaining between them. CDR3 in DNA: TGTGCCAGCAGCACCTCTTACACAGATACGCAGTATTTT. Translated: CASSTSYTDTQYF.

This clone has just a few counts. The V call is TRBV7-9, the J call TRBJ2-7; D is ambiguous. Trimming left V 1 base short and J 0 bases short, with 7 bases between. Germline V gene data show CDR1 as SEHNR and CDR2 as FQNEAQ (reference sequence). This CDR3 is 14 amino acids long. DNA of the CDR3: TGTGCCAGCAGCTTAGGTTCCAGCTCCTACGAGCAGTACTTC. Its protein is CASSLGSSSYEQYF. The whole variable domain, remainder taken from reference TRBV7-9 and TRBJ2-7, is DTGVSQNPRHKITKRGQNVTFRCDPISEHNRLYWYRQTLGQGPEFLTYFQNEAQLEKSRLLSDRFSAERPKGSFSTLEIQRTEQGDSAMYLCASSLGSSSYEQYFGPGTRLTVT.

This clone was recorded a few times. The chain joins TRBV5-1 to TRBJ2-1; 8 bases agree with TRBD1. The CDR3 contains 14 residues. The germline gives CDR1 SGHRS, CDR2 YFSETQ. The junction had 2 bases not matched to a gene; V was cut back by 3 bases and J by 3 bases. The CDR3 DNA reads TGCGCCAGCAGCTGGGGGACAGGCTACAATGAGCAGTTCTTC. Translation gives CASSWGTGYNEQFF.

This clone has just a few counts. The rearrangement links TRBV5-1 to TRBJ1-1; 7 bases are a match to TRBD1. V was clipped by 4 bases and J by 0 bases; unmatched bases: 3. The CDR3 spans 14 residues. Germline assignment: CDR1 SGHRS and CDR2 YFSETQ. This CDR3 is CASSAGQMNTEAFF. The DNA for the CDR3 is TGCGCCAGCAGCGCGGGACAGATGAACACTGAAGCTTTCTTT.

V gene TRBV28 combines with J gene TRBJ2-7, with unresolved D. Trimming pared 5 bases from V and 4 bases from J, leaving 6 bases between. Germline CDR1 reads MDHEN; CDR2 reads SYDVKM. The CDR3 is 11 amino acids. CDR3 sequence reads: CASSGKYEQYF. The CDR3 nucleotides read TGTGCCAGCAGTGGCAAGTACGAGCAGTACTTC.

This clone has a handful of counts. The chain couples TRBV11-2 to TRBJ2-7; possibly TRBD2 for D (6 bases). Trimming took 1 base from V and 5 from J, leaving 12 bases between them. The CDR3 has 14 residues. Germline values: CDR1 SGHAT, CDR2 FQNNGV. The CDR3 protein is CASSLGRGIDEQYF. DNA for the CDR3: TGTGCCAGCAGCTTAGGACGGGGGATCGACGAGCAGTACTTC. Full variable domain (missing parts from reference TRBV11-2 and TRBJ2-7): EAGVAQSPRYKIIEKRQSVAFWCNPISGHATLYWYQQILGQGPKLLIQFQNNGVVDDSQLPKDRFSAERLKGVDSTLKIQPAKLEDSAVYLCASSLGRGIDEQYFGPGTRLTVT.

This clone was observed a handful of times. The rearrangement links TRBV7-2 to TRBJ2-3; 9 bases line up with TRBD2. With 5 bases clipped from V and 2 bases from J, the junction kept 5 bases outside the gene matches. Germline values: CDR1 SGHTA, CDR2 FQGNSA. The length of the CDR3 is 15 residues. The CDR3 nucleotides read TGTGCCAGCAGCCCGAGCGGGGGGTTCACAGATACGCAGTATTTT. Its protein product is CASSPSGGFTDTQYF.

The DNA of the CDR3 is TGTGCCAGCAGTGGCACGGGGGATCAAGAAAAACTGTTTTTT. Its translation: CASSGTGDQEKLFF. J is TRBJ1-4 and V is TRBV6-5; maybe TRBD1 (5 bases). V lost 5 bases to trimming and J lost 8 bases, with 15 bases between them. This CDR3 has 14 amino acids. Germline assignment: CDR1 MNHEY and CDR2 SVGAGI.

This clone appeared a few times. The chain uses TRBV10-1 and TRBJ2-3, with D possibly TRBD2 on 7 matching bases. V lost 3 bases and J lost 5, with 18 bases in between. Germline-derived CDR1 and CDR2 are WNHNN and SYGVQD (reference sequence). The CDR3 is 16 amino acids. The CDR3 is CASSEGGSTGGDTQYF. The DNA for the CDR3 is TGCGCCAGCAGTGAAGGGGGATCGACGGGGGGAGATACGCAGTATTTT.

A remark on this clone: Possible read error: a much larger clone is one base away. The chain uses TRBV28 and TRBJ2-7; perhaps TRBD2 as D (7 bases). The CDR3 has 15 residues. Germline CDR1 and CDR2: MDHEN and SYDVKM. The CDR3 sequence: CASCLTGGLDYEQYF. For the CDR3, the DNA is TGTGCCAGCTGTTTAACGGGGGGCCTCGATTACGAGCAGTACTTC.

This clone was counted a few times. This chain connects TRBV6-5 to TRBJ1-1; D is ambiguous. V dropped 0 bases and J dropped 3 bases, with 14 bases sitting between them. Per the germline V gene, CDR1 is MNHEY and CDR2 is SVGAGI. The CDR3 consists of 16 residues. DNA of the CDR3: TGTGCCAGCAGTTACTCGAGAGGGCTCGAGGACACTGAAGCTTTCTTT. Protein sequence: CASSYSRGLEDTEAFF.

CDR3 amino acids: CASRPGLSTDTQYF. The CDR3 coding sequence is TGTGCCAGCAGACCAGGCCTTAGCACAGATACGCAGTATTTT. This sequence joins TRBV6-5 and TRBJ2-3; no clear D gene. Germline assignment: CDR1 MNHEY and CDR2 SVGAGI. This CDR3 is 14 amino acids long. Between the trimmed V and J ends, which lost 6 bases and 0 bases, there was a span of 10 bases.

This clone was found a few times. The chain employs TRBV30 and TRBJ1-5, with 7 bases that match TRBD1. The germline V gene has CDR1 GTSNPN and CDR2 SVGIG (reference sequence). This CDR3 comprises 13 residues. V was pared by 3 bases and J by 6 bases, with 5 bases of the junction left unmatched. The CDR3 DNA follows: TGTGCCTGGAGCGTTGACAGGGCTCAGCCCCAGCATTTT. Its translation: CAWSVDRAQPQHF.

This clone was seen at least ten times. The chain uses TRBV4-1 and TRBJ2-1; 8 positions agree with TRBD2. The CDR3 contains 14 residues. The V gene's germline CDR1 is MGHRA and CDR2 YSYEKL. Trimming cost V 6 bases and J 7 bases; bases outside gene matches: 8. CDR3 amino acids: CASRGGTSRNEQFF. The CDR3 nucleotides are TGCGCCAGCAGGGGCGGGACTAGTCGAAATGAGCAGTTCTTC.

The chain combines TRBV30 with TRBJ1-1, with D unclear. The CDR3 consists of 13 residues. CDR1 and CDR2 from the germline V gene are GTSNPN and SVGIG (reference sequence). V shed 4 bases and J shed 7 bases, with 16 bases lying between them. CDR3: CAWNNIKAGEAFF. The CDR3 DNA reads as TGTGCCTGGAATAACATAAAGGCAGGTGAAGCTTTCTTT.

The V gene is TRBV7-6, the J gene TRBJ2-1; unclear D gene. CDR3 length: 11 residues. V was pared by 8 bases and J by 3 bases, with 5 bases between. CDR1 and CDR2 from the germline V gene are SGHVS and FNYEAQ. CDR3 in DNA: TGTGCCAGCGGCGGCTACAATGAGCAGTTCTTC. It specifies CASGGYNEQFF.

The sample holds many counts of this clone. The chain employs TRBV29-1 and TRBJ1-4; D remains unclear. Trimming cost V 3 bases and J 1 base, with 9 bases left between them. This CDR3 region has 14 residues. Germline V gives CDR1 SQVTM, CDR2 ANQGSEA. CDR3 region: CSVDLLGTNEKLFF. The CDR3 coding sequence is TGCAGCGTTGACCTCCTGGGAACTAATGAAAAACTGTTTTTT.

The chain uses TRBV4-3 and TRBJ2-3, with no clear D. CDR3 length: 15 residues. V lost 1 base, J lost 0 bases, and 8 bases lay in between. Germline values: CDR1 LGHNA, CDR2 YSLEER. CDR3 residues: CASSQVWTSTDTQYF. The CDR3 DNA reads as TGCGCCAGCAGCCAAGTATGGACCAGCACAGATACGCAGTATTTT.

About this clone itself: Other DNA sequences in the same sample also yield this CDR3. J is TRBJ2-1 and V is TRBV7-6, with D uncertain. V was pared by 1 base and J by 7 bases, with 2 bases between. The CDR3 has 11 amino acids. Germline CDR1 SGHVS, CDR2 FNYEAQ. DNA for the CDR3: TGTGCCAGCAGCTTAGATAATGAGCAGTTCTTC. Protein product: CASSLDNEQFF.